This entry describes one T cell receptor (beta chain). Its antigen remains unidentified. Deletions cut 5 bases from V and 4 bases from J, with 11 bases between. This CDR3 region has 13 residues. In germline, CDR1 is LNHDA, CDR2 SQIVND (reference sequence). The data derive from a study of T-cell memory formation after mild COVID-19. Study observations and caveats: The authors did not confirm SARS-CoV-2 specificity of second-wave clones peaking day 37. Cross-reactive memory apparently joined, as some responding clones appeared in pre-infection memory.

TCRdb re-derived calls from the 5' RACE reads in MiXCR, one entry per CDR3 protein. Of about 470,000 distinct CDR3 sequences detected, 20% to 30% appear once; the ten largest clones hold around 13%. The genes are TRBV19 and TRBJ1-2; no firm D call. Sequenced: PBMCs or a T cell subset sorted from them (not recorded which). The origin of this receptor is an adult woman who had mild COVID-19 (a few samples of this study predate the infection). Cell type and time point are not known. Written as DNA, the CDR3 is TGTGCCAGTAGTGTAGGCAGTTCCTATGGCTACACCTTC. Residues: CASSVGSSYGYTF.